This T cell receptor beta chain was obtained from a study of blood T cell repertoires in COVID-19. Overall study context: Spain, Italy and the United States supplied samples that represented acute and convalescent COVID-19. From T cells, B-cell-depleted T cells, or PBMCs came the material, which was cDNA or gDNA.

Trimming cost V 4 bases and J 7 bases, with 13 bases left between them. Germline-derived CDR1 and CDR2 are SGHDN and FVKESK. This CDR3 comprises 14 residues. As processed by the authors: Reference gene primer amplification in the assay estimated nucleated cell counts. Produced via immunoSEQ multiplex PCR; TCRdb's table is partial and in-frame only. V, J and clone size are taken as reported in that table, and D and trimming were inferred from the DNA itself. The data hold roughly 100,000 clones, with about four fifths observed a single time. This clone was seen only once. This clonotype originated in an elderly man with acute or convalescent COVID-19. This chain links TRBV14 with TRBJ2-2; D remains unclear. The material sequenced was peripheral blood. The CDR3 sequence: CASSPLLESGELFF. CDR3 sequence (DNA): TGTGCCAGCAGCCCCCTTTTGGAGAGCGGGGAGCTGTTTTTT.